These 13 T cell receptor beta chains were all obtained from the same sample, sequenced in a study of PD-L1 blockade in urothelial cancer. Time point denoted: pretreatment peripheral blood. Measured with immunoSEQ multiplex PCR; TCRdb has only the in-frame clones, and not every one. The sample includes some 45,000 clones, over 75% of them seen just once. Sequenced material: PBMCs, taken around atezolizumab (anti-PD-L1) treatment. The source of these receptors is a man in his sixties with urothelial cancer.

The CDR3 here is CASSGLGDPRRGQFF. The CDR3 DNA reads TGTGCCAGCAGCGGTCTTGGCGACCCCCGACGAGGGCAGTTCTTC. The chain is built from TRBV5-4 and TRBJ2-1; no reliable D call. Germline CDR1 is SGHNT and CDR2 is YYREEE (reference sequence). This CDR3 has 15 amino acids. V shed 4 bases and J shed 12 bases, with 23 bases lying between them.

This clone has just a few counts. This chain connects TRBV2 to TRBJ2-3; no clear D gene. Trimming stripped 4 bases from V and 2 bases from J, with 25 bases between. The CDR3 length is 19 residues. The V gene's germline CDR1 is SNHLY and CDR2 FYNNEI. In DNA form, the CDR3 reads TGTGCCAGCAGTGCCCCCCGTATCCCAACTCCCCCTGTCACAGATACGCAGTATTTT. It specifies CASSAPRIPTPPVTDTQYF. The full variable domain, in which reference TRBV2 and TRBJ2-3 provide the parts outside the CDR3, is EPEVTQTPSHQVTQMGQEVILRCVPISNHLYFYWYRQILGQKVEFLVSFYNNEISEKSEIFDDQFSVERPDGSNFTLKIRSTKLEDSAMYFCASSAPRIPTPPVTDTQYFGPGTRLTVL.

The chain uses TRBV4-1 and TRBJ1-2; D possibly corresponds to TRBD1 (5 bases). Per the germline V gene, CDR1 is MGHRA and CDR2 is YSYEKL. V was shortened by 0 bases and J by 8 bases, with 16 bases between the two germline ends. The CDR3 has 15 residues. The DNA of the CDR3 is TGCGCCAGCAGCCAAGATCAGGGACTGGATTACGGCTACACCTTC. It is translated as CASSQDQGLDYGYTF.

This chain uses TRBV28 with TRBJ1-2; a possible D gene is TRBD1 (6 bases). The CDR3 extends over 14 amino acids. Germline V gene sequence: CDR1 MDHEN, CDR2 SYDVKM. V lost 6 bases to trimming and J lost 6 bases, with 17 bases between them. The CDR3 sequence is CASRTLQGRDGYTF. The CDR3 DNA is TGTGCCAGCAGAACTTTACAGGGACGTGATGGCTACACCTTC.

The V call is TRBV18, the J call TRBJ2-4; D unclear. The CDR3 spans 12 residues. The germline V and J ends were trimmed by 6 bases and 9 bases, with 12 bases remaining between them. Germline V lookup: CDR1 KGHSH, CDR2 LQKENI. The CDR3 loop is CASSPYDFIQYF. CDR3 DNA sequence: TGTGCCAGCTCCCCCTACGACTTCATTCAGTACTTC.

The chain links TRBV7-8 to TRBJ2-1; 10 nucleotides line up with TRBD2. V dropped 2 bases and J dropped 10; count of bases not matched to a gene: 8. The CDR3 has 15 residues. Germline CDR1 reads SGHVS; CDR2 reads FQNEAQ. The DNA of the CDR3 is TGTGCCAGCAGCTTAATGGTAGCGGGGGGTAAGGAGCAGTTCTTC. Residues: CASSLMVAGGKEQFF.

The V and J genes are TRBV2 and TRBJ2-3, with 11 positions matching TRBD2. J was trimmed by 2 bases and V by 11 bases; bases with no gene match: 15. The CDR3 extends over 17 amino acids. Germline CDR1 reads SNHLY; CDR2 reads FYNNEI. CDR3 DNA sequence: TGTGCCCATACCTGGGACCCTAGCGGGGGGTACACAGATACGCAGTATTTT. Encoded protein: CAHTWDPSGGYTDTQYF.

The rearrangement links TRBV4-3 to TRBJ2-2; 7 nucleotides match TRBD1. The germline CDR1 and CDR2 sequences are LGHNA and YSLEER. The CDR3 is 17 residues long. The trim removed 0 bases at V and 0 bases at J, leaving 4 bases unmatched. CDR3: CASSQDWDSANTGELFF. The CDR3 nucleotides read TGCGCCAGCAGCCAAGATTGGGACAGCGCGAACACCGGGGAGCTGTTTTTT.

The DNA for the CDR3 is TGTGCCAGCAGCTCCTCGGACGGGATCAATGAGCAGTTCTTC. The encoded protein is CASSSSDGINEQFF. The chain couples TRBV11-2 to TRBJ2-1; D is possibly TRBD2 (5 bases). This CDR3 is built from 14 residues. Trimming removed 4 bases at V and 6 bases at J, with 13 bases between. CDR1 is SGHAT, CDR2 FQNNGV, per germline.

This chain uses TRBV11-2 with TRBJ2-5; no clear D. Trimming cost V 5 bases and J 1 base, with 17 bases left between them. The CDR3 extends over 16 amino acids. Germline lookup yields CDR1 SGHAT and CDR2 FQNNGV. For the CDR3, the DNA is TGTGCCAGCAGCCTCTCAACGGTACCACTCCAAGAGACCCAGTACTTC. It encodes CASSLSTVPLQETQYF.

This chain uses TRBV7-8 with TRBJ2-3; 11 bases fit TRBD1. CDR3 length: 20 residues. Germline CDR1 is SGHVS and CDR2 is FQNEAQ. J lost 2 bases, V lost 5 bases, and 18 bases had no gene match. The DNA of the CDR3 is TGTGCCAGCAGCCCCACGACGTCCCTCGGGACAGGGGGACTCACAGATACGCAGTATTTT. This gives the protein CASSPTTSLGTGGLTDTQYF.

Turning to this clone: A junction boundary mismatches the germline segment, possibly from a read error. The chain uses TRBV7-7 and TRBJ2-7; TRBD1 aligns across 9 bases. The CDR3 loop spans 14 amino acids. Germline V CDR1 and CDR2: SSHAT, FNYEAQ (reference sequence). DNA of the CDR3: TGTGCTAGCAGCTTAGGACAGGGGAACTACGAGCAGTACTTC. Residues: CASSLGQGNYEQYF.

This clone has more than one count but fewer than ten. The gene calls are TRBV19 and TRBJ2-5; 7 positions agree with TRBD2. The V gene end was trimmed by 1 base and the J gene end by 7 bases; junction bases not matched to a gene: 3. Per germline, CDR1 LNHDA and CDR2 SQIVND (reference sequence). The CDR3 consists of 13 residues. The CDR3 nucleotides read TGTGCCAGTAGTATAGTAGGGGAGGGGACCCAGTACTTC. Translation: CASSIVGEGTQYF. Based on the CDR3 plus reference TRBV19 and TRBJ2-5, the full variable domain is DGGITQSPKYLFRKEGQNVTLSCEQNLNHDAMYWYRQDPGQGLRLIYYSQIVNDFQKGDIAEGYSVSREKKESFPLTVTSAQKNPTAFYLCASSIVGEGTQYFGPGTRLLVL.